This entry lists 10 T cell receptor beta chains sequenced from one sample in a study of lymphopenia after photon versus proton radiotherapy. Assay used: immunoSEQ multiplex PCR; TCRdb lists only in-frame clones, some missing. The table records around 70,000 clones, roughly 93% of them present only once. Specimen: peripheral blood, collected from a patient treated with photon-based radiotherapy. These receptors came from a woman in her seventies with pancreatic cancer.

This sequence joins TRBV5-4 and TRBJ2-1; 13 bases are shared with TRBD2. V lost 4 bases and J lost 8; bases outside the gene matches: 9. The CDR3 spans 16 residues. The V gene's germline CDR1 is SGHNT and CDR2 YYREEE (reference sequence). CDR3 sequence reads: CASSPDPGLAGDEQFF. CDR3 DNA: TGTGCCAGCAGCCCCGACCCAGGACTAGCGGGAGATGAGCAGTTCTTC.

The genes are TRBV6-1 and TRBJ1-1, with 8 bases aligning to TRBD1. The V and J ends lost 0 bases and 4 bases, in that order; junction bases with no gene match: 7. The CDR3 is 16 amino acids. The germline CDR1 and CDR2 sequences are MNHNS and SASEGT. This CDR3 reads CASSEARTGRATEAFF. In DNA form, the CDR3 reads TGTGCCAGCAGTGAAGCCCGGACAGGGAGAGCCACTGAAGCTTTCTTT.

V usage is TRBV7-3 and J usage is TRBJ2-5, with 14 nucleotides matching TRBD2. After removal of 2 bases from V and 4 bases from J, the junction contained 12 bases not matched to a gene. CDR1 and CDR2 from the germline V gene are SGHTA and FQGTGA. This CDR3 is 19 amino acids long. The DNA of the CDR3 is TGTGCCAGCAGCTTACCGGGACTAGCGGGAGTAGGAGGAGGAGAGACCCAGTACTTC. Translated, it gives CASSLPGLAGVGGGETQYF.

The rearrangement links TRBV7-2 to TRBJ2-2; D gene uncertain. V gave up 2 bases and J gave up 4 bases, with 11 bases separating them. The CDR3 has 15 residues. Germline V gives CDR1 SGHTA, CDR2 FQGNSA. CDR3 nucleotides: TGTGCCAGCAGCTTAATCGAGACCCCCACCGGGGAGCTGTTTTTT. It is translated as CASSLIETPTGELFF.

This chain connects TRBV6-5 to TRBJ2-7, with unresolved D. The CDR3 runs 11 residues. CDR1 and CDR2 (germline): MNHEY, SVGAGI. The V end lost 2 bases, the J end lost 7 bases, and 6 bases lay between the germline ends. CDR3 nucleotides: TGTGCCAGCAGTTACATGGGGGAGCAGTACTTC. Translating it yields CASSYMGEQYF.

This clone has just one count. The V gene is TRBV4-2, the J gene TRBJ2-3; a possible D gene is TRBD1 (5 bases). The germline V gene has CDR1 LGHNA and CDR2 YNFKEQ. V lost 0 bases, J lost 1 base, and 5 bases lay in between. CDR3 size: 14 residues. As DNA, the CDR3 is TGTGCCAGCAGCCAAGAACAGGGCACAGATACGCAGTATTTT. This sequence encodes CASSQEQGTDTQYF.

The V and J genes are TRBV6-5 and TRBJ2-5; D remains ambiguous. The DNA end is more similar to TRBJ2-7, so the J call may be wrong. The CDR3 runs 14 residues. Germline assignment: CDR1 MNHEY and CDR2 SVGAGI. The CDR3 DNA reads TGTGCCAGCAGTTACTCCCAGTCCCCCTACGAGCAGTACTTC. Protein sequence: CASSYSQSPYEQYF.

The CDR3 region has the DNA TGTGCCAGCTCACTGCGGAGCGGGGAGCAGTTCTTC. It encodes CASSLRSGEQFF. The chain combines TRBV18 with TRBJ2-1; D is perhaps TRBD2 (6 bases). CDR3 length: 12 amino acids. Trimming removed 4 bases from V and 10 bases from J, with 11 bases in between. From germline, CDR1 is KGHSH and CDR2 LQKENI.

This clone was found once. The CDR3 DNA follows: TGCGCCAGCAGCCAAGGTTTGACAGGGCGAAACACTGAAGCTTTCTTT. This gives the protein CASSQGLTGRNTEAFF. J is TRBJ1-1 and V is TRBV4-3; 7 bases are shared with TRBD1. Germline V gene lookup returns CDR1 LGHNA and CDR2 YSLEER. The CDR3 spans 16 residues. Germline trimming cut 1 base from V and 2 bases from J; bases unmatched to any gene: 7.

This chain uses TRBV2 with TRBJ2-7, with 11 bases that match TRBD2. The germline CDR1 and CDR2 sequences are SNHLY and FYNNEI. The CDR3 runs to 18 residues. V shed 6 bases and J 5 bases; nucleotides not matched to a gene: 18. The CDR3 DNA reads TGTGCCAGCAGACAGGCCCTCCGTAGCGGGAGGGCGAGGGACGAGCAGTACTTC. It encodes CASRQALRSGRARDEQYF.